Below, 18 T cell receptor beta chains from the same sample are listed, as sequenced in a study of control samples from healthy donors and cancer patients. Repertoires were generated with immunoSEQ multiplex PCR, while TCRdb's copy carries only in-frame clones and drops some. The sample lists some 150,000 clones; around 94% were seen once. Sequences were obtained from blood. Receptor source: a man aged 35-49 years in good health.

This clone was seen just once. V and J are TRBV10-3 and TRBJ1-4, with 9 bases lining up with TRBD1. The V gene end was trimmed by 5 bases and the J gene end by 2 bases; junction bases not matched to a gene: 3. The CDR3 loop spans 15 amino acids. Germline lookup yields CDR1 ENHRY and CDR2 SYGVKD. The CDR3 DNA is TGTGCCATCAGTACAGGGGGCCCGACTAATGAAAAACTGTTTTTT. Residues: CAISTGGPTNEKLFF.

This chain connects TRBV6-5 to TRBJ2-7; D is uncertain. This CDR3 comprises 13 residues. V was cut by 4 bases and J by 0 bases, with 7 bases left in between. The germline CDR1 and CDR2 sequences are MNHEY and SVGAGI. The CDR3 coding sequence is TGTGCCAGCAGTTTCCGAAGCTCCTACGAGCAGTACTTC. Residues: CASSFRSSYEQYF.

The CDR3 sequence is CASVAVEGGPGEQFF. The CDR3 DNA is TGTGCCAGCGTCGCGGTGGAGGGAGGGCCTGGGGAGCAGTTCTTC. V gene TRBV5-6 combines with J gene TRBJ2-1; 7 bases are a match to TRBD2. Germline V gene lookup returns CDR1 SGHDT and CDR2 YYEEEE. V trimming: 7 bases; J trimming: 10 bases; junction bases outside the gene matches: 17. This CDR3 region has 15 residues.

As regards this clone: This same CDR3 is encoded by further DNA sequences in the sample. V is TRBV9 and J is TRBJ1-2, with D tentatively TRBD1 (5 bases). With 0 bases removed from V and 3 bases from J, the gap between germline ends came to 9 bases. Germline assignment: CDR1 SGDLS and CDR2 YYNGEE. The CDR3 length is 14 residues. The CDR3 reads CASSVGGGDYGYTF. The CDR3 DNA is TGTGCCAGCAGCGTAGGCGGAGGGGACTATGGCTACACCTTC.

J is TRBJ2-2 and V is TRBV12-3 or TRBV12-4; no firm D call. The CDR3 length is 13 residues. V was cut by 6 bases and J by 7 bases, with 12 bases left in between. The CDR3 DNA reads TGTGCCAGCAGGGGATCTCAAGTCGGGGAGCTGTTTTTT. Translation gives CASRGSQVGELFF.

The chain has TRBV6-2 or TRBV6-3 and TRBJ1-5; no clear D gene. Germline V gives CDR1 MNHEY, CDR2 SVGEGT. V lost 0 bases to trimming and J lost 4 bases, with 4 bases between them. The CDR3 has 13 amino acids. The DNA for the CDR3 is TGTGCCAGCAGTTACTCGAATAATCAGCCCCAGCATTTT. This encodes CASSYSNNQPQHF.

CDR3 amino acids: CASSLTGVGGGYTF. Here the CDR3 DNA reads TGTGCCAGCAGCCTGACAGGGGTTGGGGGTGGCTACACCTTC. J is TRBJ1-2 and V is TRBV28; 8 bases match TRBD1. The J segment lost 7 bases and the V segment lost 6 bases, leaving 10 bases of the junction unmatched. Germline CDR1 reads MDHEN; CDR2 reads SYDVKM. The CDR3 is 14 amino acids.

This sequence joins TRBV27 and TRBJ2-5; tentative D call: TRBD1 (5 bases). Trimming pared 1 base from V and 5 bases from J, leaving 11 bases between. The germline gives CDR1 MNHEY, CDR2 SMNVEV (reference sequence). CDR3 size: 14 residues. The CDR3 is CASSLLGAGETQYF. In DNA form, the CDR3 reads TGTGCCAGCAGTTTATTAGGGGCCGGGGAGACCCAGTACTTC.

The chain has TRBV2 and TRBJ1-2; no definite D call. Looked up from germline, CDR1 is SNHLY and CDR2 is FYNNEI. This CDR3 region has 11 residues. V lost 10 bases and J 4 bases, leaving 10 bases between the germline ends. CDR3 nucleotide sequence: TGTGCCACCACGGACCTCTATGGCTACACCTTC. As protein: CATTDLYGYTF.

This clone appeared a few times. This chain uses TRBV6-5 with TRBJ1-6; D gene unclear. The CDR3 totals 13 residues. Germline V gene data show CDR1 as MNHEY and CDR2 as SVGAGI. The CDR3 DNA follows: TGTGGACTAGCACGGGCCTATAATTCACCCCTCCACTTT. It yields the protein CGLARAYNSPLHF.

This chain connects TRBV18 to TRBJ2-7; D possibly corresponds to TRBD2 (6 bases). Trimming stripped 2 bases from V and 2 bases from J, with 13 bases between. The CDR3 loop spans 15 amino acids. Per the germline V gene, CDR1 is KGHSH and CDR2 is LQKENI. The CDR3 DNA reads TGTGCCAGCTCACCAAGCGGGCCGACTACCTACGAGCAGTACTTC. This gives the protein CASSPSGPTTYEQYF.

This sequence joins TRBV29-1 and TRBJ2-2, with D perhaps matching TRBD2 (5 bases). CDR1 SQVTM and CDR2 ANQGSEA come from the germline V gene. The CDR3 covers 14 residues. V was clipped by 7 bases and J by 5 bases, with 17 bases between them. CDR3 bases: TGCAGCGCCTCTAATATGGGAGAGACCGGGGAGCTGTTTTTT. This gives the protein CSASNMGETGELFF.

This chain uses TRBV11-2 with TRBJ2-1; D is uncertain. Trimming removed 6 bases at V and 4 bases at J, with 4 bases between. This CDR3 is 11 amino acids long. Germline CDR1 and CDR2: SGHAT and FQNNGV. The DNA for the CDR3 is TGTGCCAGCAGTAGATACAATGAGCAGTTCTTC. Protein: CASSRYNEQFF. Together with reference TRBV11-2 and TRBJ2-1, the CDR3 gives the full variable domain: EAGVAQSPRYKIIEKRQSVAFWCNPISGHATLYWYQQILGQGPKLLIQFQNNGVVDDSQLPKDRFSAERLKGVDSTLKIQPAKLEDSAVYLCASSRYNEQFFGPGTRLTVL.

The CDR3 nucleotides read TGTGCCAGCTCACCGCTACTAGGACGGGAGGCCTACGAGCAGTACTTC. It codes for CASSPLLGREAYEQYF. The J gene is TRBJ2-7, the V gene TRBV18, with 7 bases lining up with TRBD2. Germline trimming cut 3 bases from V and 2 bases from J; bases unmatched to any gene: 10. This CDR3 contains 16 residues. Germline CDR1 and CDR2: KGHSH and LQKENI.

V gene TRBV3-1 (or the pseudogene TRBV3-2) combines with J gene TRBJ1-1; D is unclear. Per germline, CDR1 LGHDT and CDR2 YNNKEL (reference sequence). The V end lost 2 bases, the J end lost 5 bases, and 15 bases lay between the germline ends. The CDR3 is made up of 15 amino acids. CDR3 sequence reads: CASSQFAAGMTEAFF. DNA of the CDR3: TGTGCCAGCAGCCAATTCGCGGCGGGGATGACTGAAGCTTTCTTT.

The CDR3 region is CASSQGQRERTSYEQYF. CDR3 nucleotide sequence: TGTGCCAGCAGCCAAGGCCAGCGGGAGCGAACCTCCTACGAGCAGTACTTC. The chain has TRBV14 and TRBJ2-7; 8 bases are shared with TRBD2. Germline V CDR1 and CDR2: SGHDN, FVKESK. Trimming removed 1 base from V and 0 bases from J; junction bases left unmatched: 8. The CDR3 has 17 residues.

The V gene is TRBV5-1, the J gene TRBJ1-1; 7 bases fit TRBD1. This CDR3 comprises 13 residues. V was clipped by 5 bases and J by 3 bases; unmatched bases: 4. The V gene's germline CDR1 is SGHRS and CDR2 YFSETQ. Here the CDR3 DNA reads TGCGCCAGCAGACCAGGGGGAGACACTGAAGCTTTCTTT. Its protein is CASRPGGDTEAFF.

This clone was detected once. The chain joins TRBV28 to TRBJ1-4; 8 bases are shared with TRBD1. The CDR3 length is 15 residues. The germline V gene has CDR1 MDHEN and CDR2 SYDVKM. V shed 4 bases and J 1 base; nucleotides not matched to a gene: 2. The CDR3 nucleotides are TGTGCCAGCAGTTCCACAGGGGGAACTAATGAAAAACTGTTTTTT. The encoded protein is CASSSTGGTNEKLFF.